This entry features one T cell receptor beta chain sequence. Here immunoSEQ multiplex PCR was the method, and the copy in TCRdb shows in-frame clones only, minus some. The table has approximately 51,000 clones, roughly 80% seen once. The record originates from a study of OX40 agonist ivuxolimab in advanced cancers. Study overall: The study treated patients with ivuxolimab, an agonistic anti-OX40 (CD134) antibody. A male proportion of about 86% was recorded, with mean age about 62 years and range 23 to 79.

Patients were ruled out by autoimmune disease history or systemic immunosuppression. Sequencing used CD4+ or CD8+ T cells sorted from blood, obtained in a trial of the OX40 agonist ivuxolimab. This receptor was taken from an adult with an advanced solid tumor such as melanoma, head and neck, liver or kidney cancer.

CDR3 sequence: CASSPYEGSEYEQYF. The DNA for the CDR3 is TGTGCCAGCTCACCTTATGAGGGGAGTGAATACGAGCAGTACTTC. This chain uses TRBV18 with TRBJ2-7, with D perhaps assigned TRBD1 or TRBD2 (5 bases each). Trimming shortened V by 3 bases and J by 4 bases, and 16 bases separated the two germline ends. Germline V gene sequence: CDR1 KGHSH, CDR2 LQKENI. This CDR3 has 15 residues.